What follows are 7 T cell receptor beta chains derived from one specimen sequenced in a study of blood T cells in healthy people across ages. Through a sample-barcoded 5' primer and a J-beta primer mix, a second PCR was run for about 7 to 12 cycles. TCRdb reprocessed the 5' RACE reads via MiXCR and lists one record per CDR3 protein. This table has 600,000 to 650,000 distinct CDR3 sequences, around 54% appearing once. Material for sequencing was blood. The origin of the receptors is a man between 60 and 75 years old in good health.

The V call is TRBV9, the J call TRBJ2-5, with D possibly matching TRBD1 (6 bases). Germline V gene lookup returns CDR1 SGDLS and CDR2 YYNGEE. CDR3 size: 15 residues. Trimming took 4 bases from V and 11 from J, leaving 24 bases between them. The CDR3 loop is CASSLGGIGYNEQYF. DNA for the CDR3: TGTGCCAGCAGCTTAGGGGGAATAGGTTACAATGAGCAGTACTTC.

This chain uses TRBV20-1 with TRBJ1-5; a possible D gene is TRBD1 (5 bases). The CDR3 is 13 residues long. Germline V gene sequence: CDR1 DFQATT, CDR2 SNEGSKA (reference sequence). The V end lost 5 bases, the J end lost 6 bases, and 14 bases lay between the germline ends. CDR3 sequence reads: CSAVQGLGQPQHF. In nucleotides, the CDR3 is TGCAGTGCTGTCCAGGGTCTGGGTCAGCCCCAGCATTTT.

The rearrangement uses TRBV28 and TRBJ2-7, with TRBD2 matching over 10 bases. The ends lost 5 bases at V and 6 bases at J; junction bases unmatched: 13. CDR3 length: 16 residues. In germline, CDR1 is MDHEN, CDR2 SYDVKM. CDR3 sequence: CASSPHASGGAGEQYF. The CDR3, as DNA: TGTGCCAGCAGTCCCCATGCTAGCGGGGGAGCGGGCGAGCAGTACTTC.

The rearrangement joins TRBV11-2 to TRBJ2-1; D call uncertain. CDR1 is SGHAT, CDR2 FQNNGV, per germline. The CDR3 covers 12 residues. The ends were cut back, 3 bases at V and 8 bases at J, with 8 bases in the middle. As DNA, the CDR3 is TGTGCCAGCAGCTTTAGTCCCGATGAGCAGTTCTTC. It encodes CASSFSPDEQFF.

CDR3 nucleotide sequence: TGCAGCGCCGGTCCGGGCTTTGGAAACACCATATATTTT. Translated, it gives CSAGPGFGNTIYF. The gene calls are TRBV29-1 and TRBJ1-3; no clear D. The germline gives CDR1 SQVTM, CDR2 ANQGSEA. The CDR3 covers 13 residues. V dropped 7 bases and J dropped 3 bases, with 13 bases sitting between them.

CDR3 sequence reads: CASRPQGPYEQYF. The DNA for the CDR3 is TGTGCCAGCAGGCCTCAAGGGCCCTACGAGCAGTACTTC. The chain has TRBV6-5 and TRBJ2-7; D not certain. V gave up 6 bases and J gave up 2 bases, with 11 bases separating them. Germline V gives CDR1 MNHEY, CDR2 SVGAGI. The CDR3 length is 13 residues.

This clonotype was seen a handful of times. The genes are TRBV11-2 and TRBJ2-3, with D hard to call. Germline CDR1 and CDR2: SGHAT and FQNNGV. Trimming stripped 5 bases from V and 11 bases from J, with 14 bases between. CDR3 length: 12 residues. The CDR3 sequence: CASSELTEGQYF. CDR3 in DNA: TGTGCCAGCAGCGAGCTCACAGAAGGGCAGTATTTT.